The 5 T cell receptor beta chains in this list originate from one sample, sequenced in a study of CD8+CD57+ T cells in acquired aplastic anemia (dated by TCRdb to about 2018). Sequenced on an Illumina HiSeq 2000. Genomic DNA served as template for TCR beta VDJ combination and CDR3 sequence profiling. Using fastp at Q25 and MiXCR, TCRdb reprocessed the public reads and kept productive beta chains. Each record represents a unique CDR3 protein, reported with the most common genes and DNA among its rows. Here the sample has 180,000 or so distinct CDR3 sequences; less than 60% occur a single time. Roughly 1.8% of the sample is in the top ten clones. Expansion of CD8+CD57+ cells had been shown by flow cytometry in the patients chosen for sequencing. Sequencing was carried out using sorted CD4+, CD8+, or CD8+CD57+ T cells (not recorded which) from PBMCs. These TCRs come from a human donor with aplastic anemia.

This chain connects TRBV24-1 to TRBJ2-7, with 10 positions matching TRBD2. CDR1 is KGHDR and CDR2 is SFDVKD in the germline V gene. Unmatched junction bases numbered 17, after V lost 11 bases and J lost 5 bases. The CDR3 sequence is 16 residues long. In nucleotides, the CDR3 is TGTGCCAGCACCCCTTCCCGGCTAGCGGGAGAACACGAGCAGTACTTC. Its translation: CASTPSRLAGEHEQYF.

This rearrangement joins TRBV6-1 to TRBJ2-2, with D perhaps being TRBD1 or TRBD2 (7 bases each). Trimming pared 8 bases from V and 4 bases from J, leaving 17 bases between. The CDR3 is 15 amino acids. Germline values: CDR1 MNHNS, CDR2 SASEGT. CDR3 sequence (DNA): TGTGCCAGCCATTTTCAGGGGGGGAGCACCGGGGAGCTGTTTTTT. Its translation is CASHFQGGSTGELFF.

As for this clonotype: A read error is possible here, since a much larger clone lies one base away. The V call is TRBV5-4, the J call TRBJ2-1; no reliable D call. This CDR3 region has 13 residues. Germline CDR1 SGHNT, CDR2 YYREEE (reference sequence). CDR3 DNA: TGTGCCAGCAGCACAGACTGGAACAATGAGCAGTCCTTC. This translates into CASSTDWNNEQSF.

This clonotype was seen at least ten times. V and J are TRBV7-2 and TRBJ2-3, with 12 positions matching TRBD2. The germline V gene encodes CDR1 SGHTA and CDR2 FQGNSA. Trimming removed 4 bases from V and 1 base from J; junction bases left unmatched: 3. CDR3 length: 16 amino acids. CDR3 nucleotides: TGTGCCAGCAGCTCACGACTAGCGGGGGGCACAGATACGCAGTATTTT. Its translation is CASSSRLAGGTDTQYF.

This clonotype was seen many times. J is TRBJ2-5 and V is TRBV7-2, with D perhaps given as TRBD1 or TRBD2 (5 bases each). V gave up 1 base and J gave up 4 bases, with 13 bases separating them. CDR3 size: 15 residues. Germline V lookup: CDR1 SGHTA, CDR2 FQGNSA. CDR3 nucleotide sequence: TGTGCCAGCAGCTTAGGGCCGTCTGGGGGAGAGACCCAGTACTTC. This gives the protein CASSLGPSGGETQYF.